This entry is about one TCR beta chain. Assay: immunoSEQ multiplex PCR; the TCRdb copy retains only in-frame clones and omits some. The sample carries approximately 40,000 clones, about four fifths recorded once. The data were taken from a study of blood T cell repertoires in COVID-19. About the research overall: Sites across the United States, Italy and Spain contributed samples from acute and convalescent COVID-19.

This CDR3 is 17 amino acids long. J lost 2 bases, V lost 0 bases, and 5 bases had no gene match. CDR1 and CDR2 (germline): SGHRS, YFSETQ. The source of this sequence is a woman between 55 and 75 years old with acute or convalescent COVID-19. The rearrangement joins TRBV5-1 to TRBJ2-3, with TRBD2 matching over 11 bases. Source material: peripheral blood. The chain's CDR3 is CASSLAPSGRITDTQYF. Here the CDR3 DNA reads TGCGCCAGCAGCTTGGCCCCTAGCGGGAGGATCACAGATACGCAGTATTTT.